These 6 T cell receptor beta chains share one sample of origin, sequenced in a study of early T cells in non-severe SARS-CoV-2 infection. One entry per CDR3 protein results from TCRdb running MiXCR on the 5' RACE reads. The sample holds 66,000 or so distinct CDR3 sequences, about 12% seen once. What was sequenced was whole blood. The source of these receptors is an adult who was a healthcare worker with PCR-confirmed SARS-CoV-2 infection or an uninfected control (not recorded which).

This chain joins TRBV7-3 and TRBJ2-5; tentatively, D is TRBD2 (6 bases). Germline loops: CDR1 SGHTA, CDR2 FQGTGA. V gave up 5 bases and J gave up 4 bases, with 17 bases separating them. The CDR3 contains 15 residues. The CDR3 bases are TGTGCCAGCAGCGTCGGCGGGGATCCGCGAGAGACCCAGTACTTC. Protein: CASSVGGDPRETQYF. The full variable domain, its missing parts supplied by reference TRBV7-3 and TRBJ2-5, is GAGVSQTPSNKVTEKGKYVELRCDPISGHTALYWYRQSLGQGPEFLIYFQGTGAADDSGLPNDRFFAVRPEGSVSTLKIQRTERGDSAVYLCASSVGGDPRETQYFGPGTRLLVL.

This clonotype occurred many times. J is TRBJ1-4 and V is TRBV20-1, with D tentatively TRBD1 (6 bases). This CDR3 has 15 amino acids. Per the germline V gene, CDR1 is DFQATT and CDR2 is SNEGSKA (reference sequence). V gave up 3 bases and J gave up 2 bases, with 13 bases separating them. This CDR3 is CSASRGAGTNEKLFF. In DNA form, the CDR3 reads TGCAGTGCTAGTAGGGGGGCAGGGACTAATGAAAAACTGTTTTTT.

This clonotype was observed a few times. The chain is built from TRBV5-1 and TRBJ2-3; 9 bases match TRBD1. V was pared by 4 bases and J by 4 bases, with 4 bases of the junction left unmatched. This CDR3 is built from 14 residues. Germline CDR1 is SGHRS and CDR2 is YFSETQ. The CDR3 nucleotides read TGCGCCAGCAGCCCTGACAGGGGGGCAGATACGCAGTATTTT. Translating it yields CASSPDRGADTQYF.

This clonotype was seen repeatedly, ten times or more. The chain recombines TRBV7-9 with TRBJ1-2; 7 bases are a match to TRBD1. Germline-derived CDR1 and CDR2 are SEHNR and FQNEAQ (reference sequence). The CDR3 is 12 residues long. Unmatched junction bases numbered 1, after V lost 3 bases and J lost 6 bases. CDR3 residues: CASSFTGDGYTF. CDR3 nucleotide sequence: TGTGCCAGCAGCTTTACAGGGGATGGCTACACCTTC.

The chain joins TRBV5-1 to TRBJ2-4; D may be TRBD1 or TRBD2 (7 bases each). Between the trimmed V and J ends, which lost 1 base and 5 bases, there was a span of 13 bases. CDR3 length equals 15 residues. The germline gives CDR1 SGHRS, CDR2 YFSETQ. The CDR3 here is CASSLREGAENIQYF. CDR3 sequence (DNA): TGCGCCAGCAGCTTGAGGGAGGGGGCTGAAAACATTCAGTACTTC.

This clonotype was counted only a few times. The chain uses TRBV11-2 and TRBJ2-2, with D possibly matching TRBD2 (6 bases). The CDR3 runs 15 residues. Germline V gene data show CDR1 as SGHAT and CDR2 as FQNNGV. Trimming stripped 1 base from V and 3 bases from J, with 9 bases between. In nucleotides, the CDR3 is TGTGCCAGCAGCTTAGGGACTACATACACCGGGGAGCTGTTTTTT. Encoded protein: CASSLGTTYTGELFF.